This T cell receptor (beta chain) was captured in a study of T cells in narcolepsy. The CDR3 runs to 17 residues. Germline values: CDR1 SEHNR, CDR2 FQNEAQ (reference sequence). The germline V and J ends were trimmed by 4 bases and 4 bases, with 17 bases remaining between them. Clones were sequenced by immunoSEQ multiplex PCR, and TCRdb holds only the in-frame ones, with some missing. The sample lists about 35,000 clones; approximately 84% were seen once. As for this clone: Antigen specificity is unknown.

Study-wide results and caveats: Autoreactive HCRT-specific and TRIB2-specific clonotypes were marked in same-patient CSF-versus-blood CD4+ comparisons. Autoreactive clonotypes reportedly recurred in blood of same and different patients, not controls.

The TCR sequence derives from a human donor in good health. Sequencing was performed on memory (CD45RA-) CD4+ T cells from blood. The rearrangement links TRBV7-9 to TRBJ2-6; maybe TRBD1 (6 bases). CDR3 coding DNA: TGTGCCAGCAGCTATTCAGGGACAAGGTGGGGGGCCAACGTCCTGACTTTC. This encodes CASSYSGTRWGANVLTF.